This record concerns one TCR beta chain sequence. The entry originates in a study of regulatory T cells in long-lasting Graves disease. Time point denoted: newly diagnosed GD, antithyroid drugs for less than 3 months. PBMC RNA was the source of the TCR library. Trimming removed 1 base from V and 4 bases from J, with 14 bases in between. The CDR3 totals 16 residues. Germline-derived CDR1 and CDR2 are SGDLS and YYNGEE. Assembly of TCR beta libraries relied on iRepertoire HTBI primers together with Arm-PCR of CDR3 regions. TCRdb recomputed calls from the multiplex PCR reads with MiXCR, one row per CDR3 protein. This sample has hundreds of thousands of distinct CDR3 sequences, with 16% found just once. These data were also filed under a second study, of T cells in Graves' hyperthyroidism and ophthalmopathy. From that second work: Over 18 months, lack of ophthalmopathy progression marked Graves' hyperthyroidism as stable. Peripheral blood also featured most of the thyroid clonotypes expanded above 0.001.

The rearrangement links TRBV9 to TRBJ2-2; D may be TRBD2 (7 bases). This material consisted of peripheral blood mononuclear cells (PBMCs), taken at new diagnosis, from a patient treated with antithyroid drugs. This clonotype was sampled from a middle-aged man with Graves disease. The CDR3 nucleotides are TGTGCCAGCAGCGTACGAGGGGGGGTGGGCACCGGGGAGCTGTTTTTT. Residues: CASSVRGGVGTGELFF.